These 30 T cell receptor beta chains originate from one sample sequenced in a study of cytomegalovirus exposure and HLA in healthy donors. The study ran its PCR with 60 Vbeta and 13 Jbeta primers. The method was immunoSEQ multiplex PCR; TCRdb's version includes in-frame clones alone and lacks a portion of them. Of over 85,000 clones listed, 73% are singletons. Sequencing used PBMCs. Every receptor here comes from a man in his forties or fifties in good health and CMV-seronegative.

The chain employs TRBV13 and TRBJ2-5, with 10 bases identical to TRBD1. The germline CDR1 and CDR2 sequences are PRHDT and FYEKMQ (reference sequence). The CDR3 runs 14 residues. The V gene end was trimmed by 6 bases and the J gene end by 4 bases; junction bases not matched to a gene: 5. The CDR3 DNA reads TGTGCCAGCAGAAGGGGGACAGGGGTAGAGACCCAGTACTTC. Its translation: CASRRGTGVETQYF.

The genes are TRBV6-5 and TRBJ1-4, with D unresolved. This CDR3 is built from 15 residues. CDR1 and CDR2 (germline): MNHEY, SVGAGI. The V end lost 0 bases, the J end lost 4 bases, and 9 bases lay between the germline ends. This CDR3 is CASSYSTGYNEKLFF. The CDR3 region has the DNA TGTGCCAGCAGTTACTCAACTGGTTATAATGAAAAACTGTTTTTT.

This clone was counted between two and nine times. The rearrangement uses TRBV5-1 and TRBJ2-7, with TRBD2 identical over 7 bases. There are 14 residues in the CDR3. Trimming took 3 bases from V and 6 from J; bases not matched to a gene: 9. CDR1 SGHRS and CDR2 YFSETQ come from the germline V gene. The DNA for the CDR3 is TGCGCCAGCAGCTCCACAGCGGGGAGGGGCGAGCAGTACTTC. Its translation is CASSSTAGRGEQYF.

The chain has TRBV6-5 and TRBJ2-1; a possible D gene is TRBD2 (6 bases). The CDR3 loop spans 16 amino acids. V lost 2 bases and J lost 2, with 13 bases in between. Germline CDR1 MNHEY, CDR2 SVGAGI. CDR3 sequence: CASSYGGFRAYNEQFF. The CDR3 coding sequence is TGTGCCAGCAGTTACGGGGGGTTCAGGGCCTACAATGAGCAGTTCTTC.

V usage is TRBV5-1 and J usage is TRBJ1-2; no definite D call. The CDR3 extends over 16 amino acids. The V and J ends lost 4 bases and 4 bases respectively, with 20 bases between them. The germline CDR1 and CDR2 sequences are SGHRS and YFSETQ. The CDR3 DNA sequence: TGCGCCAGCAGCCTCCTCGCAGGAGGTGAGGTCTATGGCTACACCTTC. Its protein product is CASSLLAGGEVYGYTF. The complete variable domain, with remaining parts taken from reference TRBV5-1 and TRBJ1-2, reads KAGVTQTPRYLIKTRGQQVTLSCSPISGHRSVSWYQQTPGQGLQFLFEYFSETQRNKGNFPGRFSGRQFSNSRSEMNVSTLELGDSALYLCASSLLAGGEVYGYTFGSGTRLTVV.

This clone was recorded a few times. The chain joins TRBV7-8 to TRBJ1-5; the D gene is possibly TRBD1 (5 bases). The germline V gene has CDR1 SGHVS and CDR2 FQNEAQ. V shed 5 bases and J shed 3 bases, with 17 bases lying between them. The CDR3 length is 16 residues. CDR3 in amino acids: CASSLNAIRDNQPQHF. The DNA of the CDR3 is TGTGCCAGCAGCCTCAACGCCATCAGGGACAATCAGCCCCAGCATTTT.

The chain joins TRBV9 to TRBJ1-3; TRBD1 aligns across 7 bases. The germline gives CDR1 SGDLS, CDR2 YYNGEE. This CDR3 is built from 15 residues. The V and J ends lost 4 bases and 1 base, in that order; junction bases with no gene match: 5. CDR3 region: CASSPRQGSGNTIYF. CDR3 in DNA: TGTGCCAGCAGCCCGCGACAGGGTTCTGGAAACACCATATATTTT.

The chain is built from TRBV4-1 and TRBJ1-6; D unresolved. The CDR3 has 14 residues. Germline V gene data show CDR1 as MGHRA and CDR2 as YSYEKL. The V end was cut by 1 base, the J end by 3 bases, with 4 bases between. For the CDR3, the DNA is TGCGCCAGCAGCCAAGGCGTCTATAATTCACCCCTCCACTTT. It is translated as CASSQGVYNSPLHF.

This clone showed up just a few times. The chain joins TRBV5-1 to TRBJ2-3; D is ambiguous. V was trimmed by 0 bases and J by 6 bases, leaving 11 bases between them. Germline assignment: CDR1 SGHRS and CDR2 YFSETQ. The CDR3 loop spans 14 amino acids. The CDR3 loop reads CASSLGQPADTQYF. Written as DNA, the CDR3 is TGCGCCAGCAGCTTGGGCCAACCCGCGGATACGCAGTATTTT.

This clone appeared a single time. V is TRBV7-2 and J is TRBJ1-5; tentatively, D is TRBD1 (5 bases). Germline V gene lookup returns CDR1 SGHTA and CDR2 FQGNSA. The V and J ends lost 3 bases and 5 bases respectively, with 8 bases between them. The CDR3 is made up of 13 amino acids. CDR3 sequence reads: CASSLGGDQPQHF. The DNA for the CDR3 is TGTGCCAGCAGCTTGGGGGGGGATCAGCCCCAGCATTTT.

This clone showed up just a few times. The rearrangement links TRBV5-1 to TRBJ2-1; 15 nucleotides match TRBD2. V gave up 4 bases and J gave up 9 bases; unmatched junction bases: 5. Germline-derived CDR1 and CDR2 are SGHRS and YFSETQ. This CDR3 spans 15 amino acids. This CDR3 reads CASSPGLAGGSEQFF. The CDR3 DNA reads as TGCGCCAGCAGCCCAGGACTAGCGGGGGGGAGTGAGCAGTTCTTC.

This clone appeared a few times. V gene TRBV7-3 combines with J gene TRBJ2-2; D is perhaps TRBD2 (6 bases). The CDR3 covers 13 residues. CDR1 is SGHTA, CDR2 FQGTGA, per germline. V gave up 7 bases and J gave up 6 bases, with 12 bases separating them. The CDR3 region is CASTTRGSGELFF. CDR3 DNA: TGTGCCAGCACGACTAGGGGATCCGGGGAGCTGTTTTTT.

The chain has TRBV7-6 and TRBJ2-2; a possible D gene is TRBD2 (5 bases). Germline CDR1 SGHVS, CDR2 FNYEAQ. The CDR3 runs to 16 residues. V was clipped by 3 bases and J by 0 bases, with 11 bases between them. The CDR3 DNA follows: TGTGCCAGCAGCTTGTCAGACTATCCGAACACCGGGGAGCTGTTTTTT. It yields the protein CASSLSDYPNTGELFF.

This chain uses TRBV19 with TRBJ2-3; D remains ambiguous. This CDR3 spans 15 amino acids. The germline gives CDR1 LNHDA, CDR2 SQIVND (reference sequence). Trimming removed 6 bases from V and 2 bases from J, with 15 bases in between. The CDR3 sequence is CASSRRSAYTDTQYF. CDR3 sequence (DNA): TGTGCCAGTAGCAGACGGAGCGCTTACACAGATACGCAGTATTTT.

The CDR3 sequence: CATSPTGGGTQYF. CDR3 in DNA: TGTGCCACCAGTCCTACTGGCGGCGGGACCCAGTACTTC. The chain employs TRBV15 and TRBJ2-5, with D uncertain. CDR1 LNHNV and CDR2 YYDKDF come from the germline V gene (reference sequence). V shed 6 bases and J shed 7 bases, with 15 bases lying between them. CDR3 size: 13 residues.

In this sample, this clone turned up a few times. The chain uses TRBV4-1 and TRBJ2-7; TRBD2 matches 7 bases. V lost 4 bases and J lost 0; bases outside the gene matches: 15. The CDR3 is 18 residues long. The germline V gene encodes CDR1 MGHRA and CDR2 YSYEKL. The CDR3 DNA sequence: TGCGCCAGCAGCCCCTCGGGACTAACCCATATGCGCTCCTACGAGCAGTACTTC. It yields the protein CASSPSGLTHMRSYEQYF.

The rearrangement joins TRBV7-2 to TRBJ1-5; the D gene is possibly TRBD1 (5 bases). The length of the CDR3 is 15 residues. V was shortened by 3 bases and J by 1 base, with 10 bases between the two germline ends. Germline CDR1 is SGHTA and CDR2 is FQGNSA. The DNA of the CDR3 is TGTGCCAGCAGCTTTGCAGGGCTGAGCAATCAGCCCCAGCATTTT. This encodes CASSFAGLSNQPQHF.

This clone was detected only a few times. The V and J genes are TRBV2 and TRBJ1-1; D remains ambiguous. From germline, CDR1 is SNHLY and CDR2 FYNNEI. The CDR3 length is 16 residues. V lost 0 bases, J lost 1 base, and 12 bases lay in between. CDR3 sequence: CASSEAGLGENTEAFF. CDR3 nucleotides: TGTGCCAGCAGTGAAGCCGGGTTGGGTGAGAACACTGAAGCTTTCTTT.

The genes are TRBV18 and TRBJ2-3; maybe TRBD2 (7 bases). This CDR3 has 16 residues. Per germline, CDR1 KGHSH and CDR2 LQKENI. Trimming shortened V by 5 bases and J by 2 bases, and 17 bases separated the two germline ends. In nucleotides, the CDR3 is TGTGCCAGCTCATATTCGGCGGGGGCCCTCACAGATACGCAGTATTTT. Its translation is CASSYSAGALTDTQYF.

The genes are TRBV5-1 and TRBJ1-1, with D possibly TRBD1 on 6 matching bases. The CDR3 is made up of 15 amino acids. Looked up from germline, CDR1 is SGHRS and CDR2 is YFSETQ. Trimming shortened V by 3 bases and J by 1 base, and 13 bases separated the two germline ends. This CDR3 reads CASSSTGPGNTEAFF. The DNA of the CDR3 is TGCGCCAGCAGCTCGACAGGCCCGGGGAACACTGAAGCTTTCTTT.

V is TRBV12-5 and J is TRBJ2-1, with D tentatively TRBD1 (5 bases). Trimming stripped 6 bases from V and 5 bases from J, with 11 bases between. The V gene's germline CDR1 is LGHNT and CDR2 FRNRAP. CDR3 length: 13 amino acids. The CDR3 reads CASGPTGNNEQFF. In DNA form, the CDR3 reads TGTGCTAGTGGCCCCACAGGTAACAATGAGCAGTTCTTC.

V usage is TRBV4-1 and J usage is TRBJ2-7; D ambiguous. The CDR3 has 14 amino acids. The V end lost 0 bases, the J end lost 9 bases, and 15 bases lay between the germline ends. Germline V CDR1 and CDR2: MGHRA, YSYEKL. CDR3 in amino acids: CASSQDIVSSRQYF. The CDR3 DNA sequence: TGCGCCAGCAGCCAAGATATCGTCAGTTCTAGGCAGTACTTC.

V gene TRBV29-1 combines with J gene TRBJ2-2, with TRBD2 matching over 8 bases. V shed 8 bases, J shed 4 bases, and the junction held 12 bases outside the gene matches. The CDR3 has 15 residues. Germline loops: CDR1 SQVTM, CDR2 ANQGSEA. Written as DNA, the CDR3 is TGCAGCTATCGGCCGGTAGCGGGGCCCACCGGGGAGCTGTTTTTT. This gives the protein CSYRPVAGPTGELFF.

The sample holds one count of this clone. The chain joins TRBV16 to TRBJ2-7; D perhaps matches TRBD1 (5 bases). The V gene's germline CDR1 is KGHSY and CDR2 FQNENV. V was trimmed by 1 base and J by 3 bases, leaving 13 bases between them. This CDR3 has 15 residues. CDR3: CASSQLIGQGYEQYF. CDR3 in DNA: TGTGCCAGCAGCCAATTGATAGGGCAGGGCTACGAGCAGTACTTC.

This clone was counted a single time. The CDR3 here is CASSLHGTYEQYF. CDR3 DNA sequence: TGTGCCAGCAGTTTACACGGGACTTACGAGCAGTACTTC. The rearrangement uses TRBV27 and TRBJ2-7; a possible D gene is TRBD2 (6 bases). The germline V and J ends were trimmed by 2 bases and 4 bases, with 9 bases remaining between them. Germline V lookup: CDR1 MNHEY, CDR2 SMNVEV (reference sequence). CDR3 length equals 13 residues.

The V gene is TRBV7-2, the J gene TRBJ1-1; D not certain. V gave up 0 bases and J gave up 10 bases, with 6 bases separating them. This CDR3 spans 11 amino acids. In germline, CDR1 is SGHTA, CDR2 FQGNSA. CDR3 in amino acids: CASSLARGAFF. The CDR3 DNA reads as TGTGCCAGCAGCTTAGCCCGAGGAGCTTTCTTT.

The V call is TRBV5-1, the J call TRBJ2-7; D might be TRBD1 (5 bases). Between the trimmed V and J ends, which lost 0 bases and 4 bases, there was a span of 11 bases. The CDR3 runs to 14 residues. The germline gives CDR1 SGHRS, CDR2 YFSETQ. CDR3 nucleotides: TGCGCCAGCAGCTTGGAGTACAGGAGTTACGAGCAGTACTTC. Its translation is CASSLEYRSYEQYF.

The chain combines TRBV28 with TRBJ2-2; 8 nucleotides match TRBD1. This CDR3 has 14 amino acids. The V and J ends lost 4 bases and 6 bases, in that order; junction bases with no gene match: 4. From germline, CDR1 is MDHEN and CDR2 SYDVKM. The CDR3 region is CASSWGTGAGELFF. The CDR3 coding sequence is TGTGCCAGCAGTTGGGGGACAGGTGCCGGGGAGCTGTTTTTT.

This clone was found many times. The chain is built from TRBV4-1 and TRBJ2-7, with 10 bases aligning to TRBD2. Trimming removed 4 bases from V and 5 bases from J; junction bases left unmatched: 11. Germline V gene lookup returns CDR1 MGHRA and CDR2 YSYEKL. This CDR3 has 16 amino acids. The CDR3 loop reads CASSPEATSGVHEQYF. The CDR3 DNA reads TGCGCCAGCAGCCCTGAGGCAACTAGCGGGGTGCACGAGCAGTACTTC.

The gene calls are TRBV13 and TRBJ2-5; 8 nucleotides line up with TRBD2. The better agreement between TRBJ2-7 and the DNA end casts doubt on the J call. Germline lookup yields CDR1 PRHDT and CDR2 FYEKMQ (reference sequence). This CDR3 is built from 14 residues. CDR3 in amino acids: CASSLAAGDYEQYF. The CDR3 coding sequence is TGTGCCAGCAGCTTAGCAGCGGGGGACTACGAGCAGTACTTC.